The present entry profiles one T cell receptor beta chain with its context. The V and J ends lost 5 bases and 5 bases respectively, with 19 bases between them. Germline V lookup: CDR1 SGHTA, CDR2 FQGNSA. This CDR3 contains 15 residues. This sample stems from a study of technical replicates of blood from a handful of donors. Using immunoSEQ multiplex PCR, the repertoire was profiled, and TCRdb retains in-frame clones only, with some absent. The data contain around 81,000 clones, 95% of them singletons. The sequencing input was T cells isolated from PBMCs. The receptor was derived from a human donor in good health. The chain uses TRBV7-2 and TRBJ2-7; possible D gene TRBD1, 6 bases. The CDR3 nucleotides read TGTGCCAGCAGCGTTAAACAGGGAACATTCCACGAGCAGTACTTC. This sequence encodes CASSVKQGTFHEQYF.